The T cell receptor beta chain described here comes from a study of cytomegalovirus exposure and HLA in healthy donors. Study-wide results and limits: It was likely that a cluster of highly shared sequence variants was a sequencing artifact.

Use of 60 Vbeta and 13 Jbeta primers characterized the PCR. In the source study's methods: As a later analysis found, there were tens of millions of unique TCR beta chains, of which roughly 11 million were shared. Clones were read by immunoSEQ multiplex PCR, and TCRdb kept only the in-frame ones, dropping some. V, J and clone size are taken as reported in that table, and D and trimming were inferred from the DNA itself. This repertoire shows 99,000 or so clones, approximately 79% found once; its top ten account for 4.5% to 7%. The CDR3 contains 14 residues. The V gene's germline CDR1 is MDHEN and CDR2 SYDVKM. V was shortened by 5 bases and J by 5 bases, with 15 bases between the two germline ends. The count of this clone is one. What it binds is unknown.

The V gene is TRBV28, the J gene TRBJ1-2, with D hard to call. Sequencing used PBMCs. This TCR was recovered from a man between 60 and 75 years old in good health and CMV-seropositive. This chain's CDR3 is CASSAPGKWYGYTF. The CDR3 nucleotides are TGTGCCAGCAGTGCCCCAGGAAAGTGGTATGGCTACACCTTC.